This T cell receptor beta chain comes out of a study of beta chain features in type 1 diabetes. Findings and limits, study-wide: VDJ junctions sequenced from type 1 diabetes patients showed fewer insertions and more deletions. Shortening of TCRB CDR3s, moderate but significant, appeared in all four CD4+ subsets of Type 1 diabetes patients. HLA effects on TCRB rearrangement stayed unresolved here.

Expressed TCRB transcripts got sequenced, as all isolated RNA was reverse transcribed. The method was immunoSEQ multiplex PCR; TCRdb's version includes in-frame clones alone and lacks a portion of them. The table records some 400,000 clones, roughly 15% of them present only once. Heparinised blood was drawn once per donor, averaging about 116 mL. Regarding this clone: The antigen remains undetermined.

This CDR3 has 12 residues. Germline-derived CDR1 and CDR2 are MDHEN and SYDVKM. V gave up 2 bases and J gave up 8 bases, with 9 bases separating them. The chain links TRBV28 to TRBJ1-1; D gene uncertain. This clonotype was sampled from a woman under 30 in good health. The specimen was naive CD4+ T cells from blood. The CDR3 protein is CASSLSEQEAFF. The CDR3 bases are TGTGCCAGCAGTTTAAGTGAACAAGAAGCTTTCTTT.